These 10 T cell receptor beta chains were sequenced from one sample in a study of shared clonotypes between healthy human individuals. The repertoire was sequenced with immunoSEQ multiplex PCR; TCRdb's copy has only in-frame clones and lacks some. In the table there are about 980,000 clones, less than 85% of which are singletons. The sequencing input was memory CD4+ T cells sorted from blood. Subset meaning: CD45RA-negative fraction. The source of these receptors is a man between 18 and 35 years old in good health.

The chain joins TRBV7-9 to TRBJ1-4; D unclear. The CDR3 spans 16 residues. Per germline, CDR1 SEHNR and CDR2 FQNEAQ (reference sequence). Deletions cut 4 bases from V and 0 bases from J, with 12 bases between. CDR3 region: CASSSTQTATNEKLFF. The DNA for the CDR3 is TGTGCCAGCAGCTCAACACAGACTGCAACTAATGAAAAACTGTTTTTT.

In this sample, this clone turned up a few times. V gene TRBV9 combines with J gene TRBJ1-2; unclear D gene. The V and J ends lost 3 bases and 2 bases respectively, with 11 bases between them. Germline V gene lookup returns CDR1 SGDLS and CDR2 YYNGEE. The CDR3 is 14 residues long. The DNA of the CDR3 is TGTGCCAGCAGCGCTCGGGGAGGGAACTATGGCTACACCTTC. Protein product: CASSARGGNYGYTF.

This clone was counted between two and nine times. This sequence joins TRBV5-6 and TRBJ2-1; D is perhaps TRBD1 (5 bases). Looked up from germline, CDR1 is SGHDT and CDR2 is YYEEEE. V gave up 4 bases and J gave up 3 bases, with 8 bases separating them. The CDR3 runs 13 residues. This CDR3 reads CASSGAYYNEQFF. CDR3 in DNA: TGTGCCAGCAGCGGGGCCTACTACAATGAGCAGTTCTTC.

The J gene is TRBJ1-2, the V gene TRBV19; 8 nucleotides agree with TRBD1. The CDR3 extends over 15 amino acids. Unmatched junction bases numbered 8, after V lost 5 bases and J lost 3 bases. CDR1 is LNHDA, CDR2 SQIVND, per germline (reference sequence). CDR3: CASSPGTGNYYGYTF. The CDR3 DNA reads as TGTGCCAGTAGTCCCGGGACAGGCAACTACTATGGCTACACCTTC.

V is TRBV5-1 and J is TRBJ2-1; a weak D match, TRBD2 (5 bases). Between the trimmed V and J ends, which lost 4 bases and 8 bases, there was a span of 16 bases. Germline V gives CDR1 SGHRS, CDR2 YFSETQ. The CDR3 covers 14 residues. CDR3 sequence reads: CASSPRDPTDEQFF. The CDR3 coding sequence is TGCGCCAGCAGCCCACGGGATCCGACGGATGAGCAGTTCTTC.

The rearrangement joins TRBV7-2 to TRBJ2-5; D not resolved. The J call may not be correct, given that the DNA end is closer to TRBJ2-7. The CDR3 runs 11 residues. CDR1 is SGHTA, CDR2 FQGNSA, per germline. CDR3 nucleotides: TGTGCCAGCAGTTCGAGATACGAGCAGTACTTC. Its translation is CASSSRYEQYF.

The chain carries TRBV30 and TRBJ1-2, with 8 bases matching TRBD1. Trimming took 0 bases from V and 10 from J; bases not matched to a gene: 7. This CDR3 comprises 13 residues. Germline V gene lookup returns CDR1 GTSNPN and CDR2 SVGIG (reference sequence). The CDR3 region is CAWSVGQGAVYTF. The CDR3 DNA sequence: TGTGCCTGGAGTGTAGGTCAGGGGGCAGTCTACACCTTC.

This sequence joins TRBV28 and TRBJ1-2, with 11 bases aligning to TRBD1. V gave up 8 bases and J gave up 6 bases; unmatched junction bases: 14. The germline gives CDR1 MDHEN, CDR2 SYDVKM. CDR3 size: 16 residues. The CDR3 DNA sequence: TGTGCCAGCGGTAGTGGACAGGGGGCAAAAGAGGATGGCTACACCTTC. Amino acids: CASGSGQGAKEDGYTF.

This chain uses TRBV7-4 with TRBJ1-4; TRBD1 aligns across 9 bases. V gave up 6 bases and J gave up 7 bases; unmatched junction bases: 6. This CDR3 is 14 amino acids long. Germline assignment: CDR1 SGHVT and CDR2 SQSDAQ. Here the CDR3 reads CASRNRGLCEKLFF. The CDR3 DNA follows: TGTGCCAGCAGGAACAGGGGGCTGTGTGAAAAACTGTTTTTT. Supplemented by reference TRBV7-4 and TRBJ1-4, the full variable domain reads GAGVSQSPRYKVAKRGRDVALRCDSISGHVTLYWYRQTLGQGSEVLTYSQSDAQRDKSGRPSGRFSAERPERSVSTLKIQRTEQGDSAVYLCASRNRGLCEKLFFGSGTQLSVL.

The CDR3 sequence is CATRDFLGDEQFF. CDR3 nucleotide sequence: TGTGCCACCCGGGACTTCCTTGGGGATGAGCAGTTCTTC. The genes are TRBV19 and TRBJ2-1; a possible D gene is TRBD2 (6 bases). From germline, CDR1 is LNHDA and CDR2 SQIVND (reference sequence). V lost 10 bases, J lost 8 bases, and 18 bases lay in between. The CDR3 is 13 residues long.